The 27 T cell receptor beta chains below were found in one sample sequenced in a study of OX40 agonist ivuxolimab in advanced cancers. This table comes from immunoSEQ multiplex PCR, and its TCRdb copy is limited to in-frame clones, with some not included. Among just over 35,000 clones listed, about four fifths were seen once. Here the sequenced sample was CD4+ or CD8+ T cells sorted from blood, taken in a trial of the OX40 agonist ivuxolimab. The receptor set was obtained from an adult with an advanced solid tumor such as melanoma, head and neck, liver or kidney cancer.

The chain joins TRBV11-2 to TRBJ1-1; a weak D match, TRBD1 (6 bases). Germline loops: CDR1 SGHAT, CDR2 FQNNGV. There are 15 residues in the CDR3. V lost 5 bases, J lost 1 base, and 14 bases lay in between. The CDR3 DNA follows: TGTGCCAGCAGCCCCCCGAGGGGGGAGAACACTGAAGCTTTCTTT. Translating gives CASSPPRGENTEAFF.

The chain carries TRBV7-8 and TRBJ2-7; D is tentatively TRBD1 or TRBD2 (5 bases each). The CDR3 spans 13 residues. Trimming took off 5 bases at V and 2 bases at J, with 10 bases between the two ends. Germline V lookup: CDR1 SGHVS, CDR2 FQNEAQ. The CDR3 nucleotides read TGTGCCAGCAGCCGGGACGCAACCTACGAGCAGTACTTC. Its protein is CASSRDATYEQYF.

The chain combines TRBV29-1 with TRBJ2-1, with a possible D match to TRBD1 (5 bases). The CDR3 contains 16 residues. Per the germline V gene, CDR1 is SQVTM and CDR2 is ANQGSEA. Trimming took 0 bases from V and 0 from J, leaving 12 bases between them. The CDR3 reads CSVEDLDISSYNEQFF. Here the CDR3 DNA reads TGCAGCGTTGAAGATTTGGACATCAGCTCCTACAATGAGCAGTTCTTC.

J is TRBJ2-5 and V is TRBV27; 11 bases align to TRBD1. Per germline, CDR1 MNHEY and CDR2 SMNVEV (reference sequence). The J segment lost 5 bases and the V segment lost 5 bases, leaving 10 bases of the junction unmatched. The CDR3 loop spans 16 amino acids. The CDR3: CASSLYPGQGEETQYF. The DNA of the CDR3 is TGTGCCAGCAGTCTGTATCCGGGACAGGGGGAGGAGACCCAGTACTTC.

This sequence joins TRBV7-2 and TRBJ2-7; possibly TRBD2 for D (6 bases). The CDR3 has 14 amino acids. CDR1 and CDR2 from the germline V gene are SGHTA and FQGNSA. Trimming took 5 bases from V and 3 from J, leaving 14 bases between them. The CDR3 spells CASSRRGEGYEQYF. In DNA, the CDR3 is TGTGCCAGCAGCAGGCGGGGAGAGGGCTACGAGCAGTACTTC. The whole variable domain, remainder taken from reference TRBV7-2 and TRBJ2-7, is GAGVSQSPSNKVTEKGKDVELRCDPISGHTALYWYRQSLGQGLEFLIYFQGNSAPDKSGLPSDRFSAERTGGSVSTLTIQRTQQEDSAVYLCASSRRGEGYEQYFGPGTRLTVT.

The chain joins TRBV15 to TRBJ2-7; perhaps TRBD2 as D (6 bases). The V end was cut by 4 bases, the J end by 6 bases, with 19 bases between. The CDR3 is 15 amino acids. Germline CDR1 and CDR2: LNHNV and YYDKDF (reference sequence). Written as DNA, the CDR3 is TGTGCCACCAGCACCCTCAGCGGAGGAGCGGGCGAGCAGTACTTC. Amino acid sequence: CATSTLSGGAGEQYF.

This clone was observed a few times. The chain links TRBV28 to TRBJ1-3; D may be TRBD1 (6 bases). CDR1 and CDR2 (germline): MDHEN, SYDVKM. The CDR3 spans 14 residues. V was cut by 4 bases and J by 4 bases, with 11 bases left in between. In DNA, the CDR3 is TGTGCCAGCAGTTCCCGGGACAAAGGAAACACCATATATTTT. Translation: CASSSRDKGNTIYF.

The gene calls are TRBV4-1 and TRBJ2-1, with a weak D call TRBD2 (5 bases). V was pared by 0 bases and J by 8 bases, with 8 bases between. Germline CDR1 and CDR2: MGHRA and YSYEKL. The CDR3 runs to 13 residues. CDR3 bases: TGCGCCAGCAGCCAAGAACGGACTCATGAGCAGTTCTTC. It codes for CASSQERTHEQFF.

This clone was recorded a few times. The chain couples TRBV13 to TRBJ1-2, with D perhaps matching TRBD1 (6 bases). Germline CDR1 is PRHDT and CDR2 is FYEKMQ (reference sequence). The CDR3 runs to 14 residues. Trimming took off 5 bases at V and 8 bases at J, with 18 bases between the two ends. The CDR3 DNA reads TGTGCCAGCAGCCTCAATGACAGGCTTCCGGGCTACACCTTC. Translation: CASSLNDRLPGYTF.

This clone has just one count. This chain joins TRBV9 and TRBJ1-1; no reliable D call. CDR1 is SGDLS and CDR2 is YYNGEE in the germline V gene. This CDR3 spans 16 amino acids. The germline V and J ends were trimmed by 4 bases and 4 bases, with 20 bases remaining between them. CDR3: CASSHREPSAGTEAFF. DNA for the CDR3: TGTGCCAGCAGCCATCGGGAGCCCTCCGCGGGCACTGAAGCTTTCTTT.

DNA for the CDR3: TGTGCCAGCATCCCGGACACCTGGCCCTACGAGCAGTACTTC. It yields the protein CASIPDTWPYEQYF. The chain joins TRBV6-6 to TRBJ2-7; maybe TRBD1 (5 bases). Germline V gene sequence: CDR1 MNHNY, CDR2 SVGAGI (reference sequence). CDR3 length equals 14 residues. The V gene lost 7 bases and the J gene lost 2 bases, with 15 bases spanning the gap.

The gene calls are TRBV10-3 and TRBJ2-5; 7 bases map to TRBD1. This CDR3 region has 13 residues. Germline V gives CDR1 ENHRY, CDR2 SYGVKD. Losses at the gene ends were 6 bases for V and 5 bases for J; bases not matched to a gene: 6. CDR3 region: CAISSYRGETQYF. As DNA, the CDR3 is TGTGCCATCAGCTCCTACAGGGGTGAGACCCAGTACTTC.

V is TRBV6-5 and J is TRBJ2-7, with D possibly TRBD1 on 5 matching bases. The germline CDR1 and CDR2 sequences are MNHEY and SVGAGI. V was pared by 7 bases and J by 4 bases, with 17 bases between. CDR3 length: 14 amino acids. The CDR3: CASKGQGSRYEQYF. CDR3 nucleotide sequence: TGTGCCAGCAAAGGCCAGGGTAGCCGTTACGAGCAGTACTTC.

The CDR3 loop reads CATSPHGVGNTGELFF. The CDR3 coding sequence is TGTGCCACCAGCCCCCACGGGGTTGGGAACACCGGGGAGCTGTTTTTT. This rearrangement joins TRBV15 to TRBJ2-2; the D gene is possibly TRBD2 (5 bases). Germline-derived CDR1 and CDR2 are LNHNV and YYDKDF (reference sequence). V gave up 5 bases and J gave up 1 base, with 14 bases separating them. The CDR3 is made up of 16 amino acids.

The chain has TRBV6-6 and TRBJ1-1; D not resolved. Trimming took off 6 bases at V and 2 bases at J, with 10 bases between the two ends. The CDR3 totals 13 residues. The V gene's germline CDR1 is MNHNY and CDR2 SVGAGI (reference sequence). DNA for the CDR3: TGTGCCAGCAGCCCTGGCCCCAACACTGAAGCTTTCTTT. It specifies CASSPGPNTEAFF.

This chain joins TRBV7-9 and TRBJ1-2, with D hard to call. CDR3 length equals 14 residues. Germline assignment: CDR1 SEHNR and CDR2 FQNEAQ (reference sequence). The V end lost 1 base, the J end lost 0 bases, and 6 bases lay between the germline ends. The CDR3 region has the DNA TGTGCCAGCAGCTTAGTTCCAGCTAACTATGGCTACACCTTC. It codes for CASSLVPANYGYTF.

This chain joins TRBV5-5 and TRBJ2-5; 10 bases are shared with TRBD2. The CDR3 spans 16 residues. The junction had 12 bases not matched to a gene; V was cut back by 6 bases and J by 4 bases. The germline V gene encodes CDR1 SGHKS and CDR2 YYEKEE (reference sequence). CDR3 DNA sequence: TGTGCCAGCAACAGCGGGGGGGGGAACCCAAGAGAGACCCAGTACTTC. It is translated as CASNSGGGNPRETQYF.

The chain carries TRBV7-6 and TRBJ2-7, with TRBD1 matching over 11 bases. The germline V gene has CDR1 SGHVS and CDR2 FNYEAQ. The CDR3 runs to 15 residues. Trimming at V came to 1 base and at J to 3 bases, leaving 2 bases not matched to a gene. The CDR3 loop reads CASSLEGQGVYEQYF. As DNA, the CDR3 is TGTGCCAGCAGCTTAGAGGGACAGGGGGTCTACGAGCAGTACTTC.

V and J are TRBV7-2 and TRBJ2-7, with D unresolved. CDR1 is SGHTA, CDR2 FQGNSA, per germline. The CDR3 sequence is 11 residues long. The V and J ends lost 3 bases and 5 bases respectively, with 5 bases between them. This CDR3 reads CASSLYNEQYF. CDR3 sequence (DNA): TGTGCCAGCAGCTTGTACAACGAGCAGTACTTC.

This chain uses TRBV28 with TRBJ1-2, with D possibly matching TRBD1 (5 bases). CDR3 length equals 9 residues. Between the trimmed V and J ends, which lost 8 bases and 8 bases, there was a span of 6 bases. The germline V gene encodes CDR1 MDHEN and CDR2 SYDVKM. CDR3 protein: CASGGGYTF. CDR3 DNA: TGTGCCAGCGGGGGAGGCTACACCTTC.

The chain carries TRBV13 and TRBJ2-1; 7 nucleotides match TRBD1. Germline CDR1 is PRHDT and CDR2 is FYEKMQ (reference sequence). The CDR3 sequence is 16 residues long. Germline trimming cut 0 bases from V and 2 bases from J; bases unmatched to any gene: 4. The CDR3 DNA is TGTGCCAGCAGCTTAGGAGGGGGCGACCCCTACAATGAGCAGTTCTTC. It codes for CASSLGGGDPYNEQFF.

This chain connects TRBV7-6 to TRBJ2-7; possible D gene TRBD2, 5 bases. Trimming cost V 0 bases and J 2 bases, with 5 bases left between them. Germline V gene lookup returns CDR1 SGHVS and CDR2 FNYEAQ. This CDR3 has 13 residues. The CDR3 nucleotides read TGTGCCAGCAGCTTAGCCGGGGCCTACGAGCAGTACTTC. The encoded protein is CASSLAGAYEQYF.

The chain couples TRBV29-1 to TRBJ1-1, with D tentatively TRBD1 (5 bases). V dropped 3 bases and J dropped 1 base, with 12 bases sitting between them. The CDR3 covers 14 residues. The germline V gene has CDR1 SQVTM and CDR2 ANQGSEA. CDR3: CSVDNRGQNTEAFF. The CDR3, as DNA: TGCAGCGTTGATAATCGCGGACAGAACACTGAAGCTTTCTTT.

The rearrangement uses TRBV5-1 and TRBJ2-7, with a weak D call TRBD1 (6 bases). Trimming stripped 1 base from V and 2 bases from J, with 7 bases between. Germline V gene sequence: CDR1 SGHRS, CDR2 YFSETQ. The CDR3 is made up of 13 amino acids. In DNA form, the CDR3 reads TGCGCCAGCAGCTTGTGGACAGCCTACGAGCAGTACTTC. This sequence encodes CASSLWTAYEQYF.

V and J are TRBV11-2 and TRBJ2-7, with a tentative D call TRBD1 (6 bases). CDR1 is SGHAT, CDR2 FQNNGV, per germline. This CDR3 has 15 amino acids. Trimming stripped 0 bases from V and 5 bases from J, with 14 bases between. The DNA for the CDR3 is TGTGCCAGCAGCTTAGATATAACAGGGAAGGACGAGCAGTACTTC. This gives the protein CASSLDITGKDEQYF.

The table lists this clone with a few counts. This sequence joins TRBV28 and TRBJ1-1, with D possibly matching TRBD1 (5 bases). This CDR3 comprises 14 residues. The V gene's germline CDR1 is MDHEN and CDR2 SYDVKM. Trimming removed 5 bases at V and 6 bases at J, with 16 bases between. In DNA, the CDR3 is TGTGCCAGCAGTCCTTTGGGAGGGGCAGCTGAAGCTTTCTTT. It translates to CASSPLGGAAEAFF. Full variable domain (missing parts from reference TRBV28 and TRBJ1-1): DVKVTQSSRYLVKRTGEKVFLECVQDMDHENMFWYRQDPGLGLRLIYFSYDVKMKEKGDIPEGYSVSREKKERFSLILESASTNQTSMYLCASSPLGGAAEAFFGQGTRLTVV.

The chain combines TRBV11-3 with TRBJ2-5, with 8 bases that match TRBD2. J was trimmed by 3 bases and V by 4 bases; bases with no gene match: 7. CDR1 and CDR2 (germline): SGHNT, YENEEA. There are 15 residues in the CDR3. The CDR3 region is CASSSPGLGEETQYF. CDR3 nucleotide sequence: TGTGCCAGCAGCTCCCCGGGACTAGGAGAAGAGACCCAGTACTTC.